This is a list of T cell receptor beta chains from one sample in a study of blood T cell repertoires in COVID-19. TCRdb's copy holds only in-frame clones and misses some; the assay was immunoSEQ multiplex PCR. Of 270,000 or so clones in the sample, approximately 89% were seen once. The source material was peripheral blood. All receptors derive from a woman aged 25 to 39 with COVID-19, enrolled during active disease. Each CDR3 is given with its conserved first and last residue. The D gene is left open where the match is weak. Part of the rows lack a size; the others show once, few, many or a class for expanded clones.

TRBJ1-2,-,TRBV9,-,13,TGTGCCAGCAGCGTGATGGAGGGACGTGGCTACACCTTC,CASSVMEGRGYTF
TRBJ2-1,-,TRBV21-1,-,16,TGTGCCAGCAGCAAAAAGGGGCGCCCCACATACAATGAGCAGTTCTTC,CASSKKGRPTYNEQFF
TRBJ1-1,TRBD1,TRBV5-6,-,14,TGTGCCAGCAGCAACTCAGGGGGAGGAACTGAAGCTTTCTTT,CASSNSGGGTEAFF
TRBJ1-5,-,TRBV30,-,13,TGTGCCTGGAGTGGTCAAAAGGGGCAGCCCCAGCATTTT,CAWSGQKGQPQHF
TRBJ1-6,-,TRBV12-3/TRBV12-4,-,13,TGTGCCAGCAGTCGCTCAGGCGCGGGAATCCTCCACTTT,CASSRSGAGILHF
TRBJ1-2,-,TRBV5-1,-,15,TGCGCCAGCAGTCGGGGGGGCCAGGGAGACTATGGCTACACCTTC,CASSRGGQGDYGYTF
TRBJ1-5,TRBD1,TRBV19,-,14,TGTGCCAGTAGTATTGAAGGGGGCGTTCAGCCCCAGCATTTT,CASSIEGGVQPQHF
TRBJ1-3,TRBD1,TRBV18,-,16,TGTGCCAGCTCACGCGGAGGGGACAGCTCTGGAAACACCATATATTTT,CASSRGGDSSGNTIYF
TRBJ1-5,TRBD1,TRBV3-1/TRBV3-2,once,15,TGTGCCAGCAGCCAACGTGGGACAGCCAATCAGCCCCAGCATTTT,CASSQRGTANQPQHF
TRBJ2-5,TRBD1,TRBV28,-,16,TGTGCCAGCAGTTTATCCGGGACAGGGATTAGAGAGACCCAGTACTTC,CASSLSGTGIRETQYF
TRBJ2-2,-,TRBV18,-,13,TGTGCCAGCTCACCACAGGGGGCCGGGGAGCTGTTTTTT,CASSPQGAGELFF
TRBJ1-6,TRBD1,TRBV15,-,15,TGTGCCACCAGCTTACGACAGGGGGTGGGTTCACCCCTCCACTTT,CATSLRQGVGSPLHF
TRBJ1-1,TRBD1,TRBV5-4,-,12,TGTGCCAGCCACGGACAGGACACTGAAGCTTTCTTT,CASHGQDTEAFF
TRBJ1-2,-,TRBV6-6,-,14,TGTGCCAGCAGTGGGGGGGGAAAGAACTATGGCTACACCTTC,CASSGGGKNYGYTF
TRBJ1-2,-,TRBV18,-,14,TGTGCCAGCTCACCAGAGCGGCGTAACTATGGCTACACCTTC,CASSPERRNYGYTF
TRBJ2-3,TRBD2,TRBV11-2,once,13,TGTGCCACTCAGCGGGGGAGCACAGATACGCAGTATTTT,CATQRGSTDTQYF
TRBJ1-5,TRBD1,TRBV5-4,-,16,TGTGCCAGCAGCCGAACCGGGACAGGGGGCTCCGAGCCCCAGCATTTT,CASSRTGTGGSEPQHF
TRBJ2-1,TRBD1,TRBV29-1,-,14,TGCAGCGTGGGGGACAGGGTGACCTACAATGAGCAGTTCTTC,CSVGDRVTYNEQFF
TRBJ2-7,TRBD1,TRBV29-1,few,12,TGCAGCGCGGGACAGGCGACCTACGAGCAGTACTTC,CSAGQATYEQYF
TRBJ1-5,-,TRBV2,-,14,TGTGCCAGCAGGCCAGGTTCTAACAATCAGCCCCAGCATTTT,CASRPGSNNQPQHF
TRBJ1-1,-,TRBV7-2,-,14,TGTGCCAGCAGCTTAGAGTACAGGGTAAGGGAAGCTTTCTTT,CASSLEYRVREAFF
TRBJ2-1,-,TRBV21-1,once,14,TGTGCCAGCAGCGCAGCGGATCCGGGGAATGAGCAGTTCTTC,CASSAADPGNEQFF